Presented here are 4 T cell receptor beta chains from one specimen sequenced in a study of cytomegalovirus exposure and HLA in healthy donors. With 60 Vbeta and 13 Jbeta primers, the PCR was carried out. The data were produced by immunoSEQ multiplex PCR, yet TCRdb's version contains in-frame clones alone and is incomplete. Its table records 200,000 to 250,000 clones. The sequencing sample was made of PBMCs. The receptors originated from a woman in her twenties or thirties in good health and CMV-seropositive.

This chain's CDR3 is CASSQGGGGDTGELFF. Written as DNA, the CDR3 is TGTGCCAGCAGCCAAGGGGGCGGGGGGGACACCGGGGAGCTGTTTTTT. V is TRBV4-2 and J is TRBJ2-2; 9 positions agree with TRBD2. The germline gives CDR1 LGHNA, CDR2 YNFKEQ. After removal of 1 base from V and 3 bases from J, the junction contained 3 bases not matched to a gene. The CDR3 is made up of 16 amino acids.

The chain couples TRBV11-3 to TRBJ1-1; 8 bases match TRBD1. The J segment lost 3 bases and the V segment lost 4 bases, leaving 4 bases of the junction unmatched. Germline V gene sequence: CDR1 SGHNT, CDR2 YENEEA. The CDR3 has 14 residues. CDR3 amino acids: CASSSGGRDTEAFF. As DNA, the CDR3 is TGTGCCAGCAGCTCAGGGGGCCGGGACACTGAAGCTTTCTTT.

The V and J genes are TRBV12-5 and TRBJ2-3; 9 bases are shared with TRBD1. The J segment lost 3 bases and the V segment lost 5 bases, leaving 6 bases of the junction unmatched. The CDR3 runs 15 residues. Germline V lookup: CDR1 LGHNT, CDR2 FRNRAP. The CDR3 sequence: CASGPRQGGTDTQYF. The CDR3 DNA is TGTGCTAGTGGTCCCCGACAGGGGGGGACAGATACGCAGTATTTT.

The chain links TRBV11-2 to TRBJ1-2; TRBD1 agrees at 12 bases. The CDR3 contains 16 residues. With 3 bases clipped from V and 6 bases from J, the junction kept 8 bases outside the gene matches. Germline CDR1 reads SGHAT; CDR2 reads FQNNGV. The CDR3 protein is CASSFPGQGARNGYTF. CDR3 coding DNA: TGTGCCAGCAGCTTTCCGGGACAGGGGGCGCGGAATGGCTACACCTTC.